This TCR beta chain was sequenced during a study of technical replicates of blood from a handful of donors. Measured with immunoSEQ multiplex PCR; TCRdb has only the in-frame clones, and not every one. The table has some 64,000 clones, about 97% seen once. The sample taken for sequencing was T cells isolated from PBMCs. This clonotype was obtained from a human donor in good health.

The CDR3 DNA sequence: TGTGCCAGCAGGGGGACAGGGGACTATGGCTACACCTTC. It specifies CASRGTGDYGYTF. The rearrangement links TRBV5-5 to TRBJ1-2, with 10 bases that match TRBD1. The germline V gene encodes CDR1 SGHKS and CDR2 YYEKEE (reference sequence). CDR3 size: 13 residues. Losses at the gene ends were 5 bases for V and 3 bases for J; bases not matched to a gene: 1.